The clone carrying this T cell receptor delta chain is medium-sized (0.01 to 0.1%) in the sample. This record comes from a study of gamma-delta chains in newborns, infants, children. The overall study: Microbial exposure reportedly drives polyclonal innate γδ T cell expansion after birth.

TCRdb fed the reads into CATT to redo clone calling. The table lists some 3,300 delta-chain clones, roughly 3% of them singletons, with 6.5% in the top ten. After removal of 0 bases from V and 1 base from J, the junction contained 11 bases not matched to a gene. The CDR3 has 22 amino acids. In germline, CDR1 is GEAIGNYY, CDR2 EKD. This TCR was recovered from a child who was a newborn, infant or young child, either healthy, febrile or measles-vaccinated (not recorded which). Sequencing was performed on blood. This chain joins TRDV2 and TRDJ3; 13 positions agree with TRDD3. DNA of the CDR3: TGTGCCTGTGACACCGTGACTGGGGGATACGCGGATAGTTCCTGGGACACCCGACAGATGTTTTTC. Its translation: CACDTVTGGYADSSWDTRQMFF.